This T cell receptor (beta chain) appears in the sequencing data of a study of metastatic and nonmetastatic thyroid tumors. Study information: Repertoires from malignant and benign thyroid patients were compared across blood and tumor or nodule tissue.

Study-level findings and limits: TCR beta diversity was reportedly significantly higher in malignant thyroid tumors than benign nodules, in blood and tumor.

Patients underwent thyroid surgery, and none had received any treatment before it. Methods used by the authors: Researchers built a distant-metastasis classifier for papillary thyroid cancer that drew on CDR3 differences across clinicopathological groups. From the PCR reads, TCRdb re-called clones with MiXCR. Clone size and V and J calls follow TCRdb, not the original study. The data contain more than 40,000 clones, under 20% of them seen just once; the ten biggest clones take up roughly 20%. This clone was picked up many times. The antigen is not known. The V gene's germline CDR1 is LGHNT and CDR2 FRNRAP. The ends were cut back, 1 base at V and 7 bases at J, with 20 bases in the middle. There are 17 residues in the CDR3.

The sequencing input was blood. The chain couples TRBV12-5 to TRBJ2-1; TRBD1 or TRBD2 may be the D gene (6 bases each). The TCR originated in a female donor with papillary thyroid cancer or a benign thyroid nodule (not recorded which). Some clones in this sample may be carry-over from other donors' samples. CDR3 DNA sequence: TGTGCTAGTGGTTTGGAATTTGGGGGCGGGAAGAGGAATGAGCAGTTCTTC. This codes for CASGLEFGGGKRNEQFF.